Here is one TCR beta chain with its context. A second PCR, run for roughly 7 to 12 cycles, used a sample-barcoded 5' primer plus a J-beta primer mix. Researchers report that a template-switch adaptor with 12 random nucleotides tagged each cDNA molecule. TCRdb processed the 5' RACE reads anew with MiXCR; each CDR3 protein has one entry. The table includes 2 million or so distinct CDR3 sequences, 40% to 55% detected once. CDR1 is MGHRA, CDR2 YSYEKL, per germline. V was cut by 4 bases and J by 1 base, with 14 bases left in between. The CDR3 extends over 15 amino acids. The data stem from a study of blood T cells in healthy people across ages. The draw of peripheral blood yielded around 10 milliliters from each donor.

The chain has TRBV4-1 and TRBJ2-7, with TRBD2 as a possible D gene (8 bases). The material sequenced was blood. This sequence was found in a woman in her forties in good health. The CDR3 loop is CASSPGGDSSYEQYF. CDR3 DNA: TGCGCCAGCAGCCCCGGGGGGGACAGTTCCTACGAGCAGTACTTC.